These 32 T cell receptor beta chains were sequenced from one sample in a study of T cell responses to AZD1222 COVID-19 vaccine. Produced via immunoSEQ multiplex PCR; TCRdb's table is partial and in-frame only. This table has fewer than 150,000 clones, 92% appearing once. Material: peripheral blood, obtained on day 0 of AZD1222 vaccination. The receptor source for this set is an adult in good health.

This chain links TRBV2 with TRBJ1-4; D gene ambiguous. Looked up from germline, CDR1 is SNHLY and CDR2 is FYNNEI. V lost 5 bases and J lost 7, with 14 bases in between. This CDR3 region has 14 residues. CDR3 sequence reads: CASSHPTLGEKLFF. The DNA of the CDR3 is TGTGCCAGCAGTCACCCCACGCTGGGTGAAAAACTGTTTTTT.

This chain links TRBV10-2 with TRBJ1-1; D not resolved. CDR3 length: 18 amino acids. CDR1 and CDR2 (germline): WSHSY, SAAADI. The V end lost 1 base, the J end lost 0 bases, and 18 bases lay between the germline ends. The CDR3 DNA follows: TGCGCCAGCAGTGAGTTGGGCCAGGCGAAGGGTATGAACACTGAAGCTTTCTTT. This codes for CASSELGQAKGMNTEAFF.

The DNA of the CDR3 is TGCGCCAGCAGCCAAGTCGGACAGCGGGGCACTGAAGCTTTCTTT. Protein: CASSQVGQRGTEAFF. The rearrangement links TRBV4-1 to TRBJ1-1; possible D gene TRBD1, 6 bases. Trimming pared 1 base from V and 4 bases from J, leaving 13 bases between. The CDR3 is 15 residues long. Germline loops: CDR1 MGHRA, CDR2 YSYEKL.

The gene calls are TRBV4-3 and TRBJ1-6; D is ambiguous. The CDR3 spans 17 residues. The V end was cut by 3 bases, the J end by 2 bases, with 14 bases between. Per the germline V gene, CDR1 is LGHNA and CDR2 is YSLEER. CDR3 sequence reads: CASSQAWAGAYNSPLHF. DNA for the CDR3: TGCGCCAGCAGCCAGGCCTGGGCGGGAGCCTATAATTCACCCCTCCACTTT.

The chain is built from TRBV12-3 or TRBV12-4 and TRBJ1-2; 11 nucleotides align to TRBD1. Germline trimming cut 5 bases from V and 6 bases from J; bases unmatched to any gene: 2. The CDR3 consists of 13 residues. CDR3 residues: CASSTGQGDGYTF. As DNA, the CDR3 is TGTGCCAGCAGTACGGGACAGGGGGATGGCTACACCTTC.

The chain uses TRBV5-6 and TRBJ1-1; D unresolved. V was pared by 0 bases and J by 5 bases, with 20 bases between. Germline V gene data show CDR1 as SGHDT and CDR2 as YYEEEE. The CDR3 sequence is 17 residues long. CDR3 residues: CASSLASLWGRQTEAFF. In DNA form, the CDR3 reads TGTGCCAGCAGCTTGGCCTCGCTCTGGGGTAGGCAAACTGAAGCTTTCTTT.

The chain is built from TRBV7-9 and TRBJ1-1, with D unresolved. Germline loops: CDR1 SEHNR, CDR2 FQNEAQ (reference sequence). The V end lost 4 bases, the J end lost 0 bases, and 15 bases lay between the germline ends. The CDR3 sequence is 16 residues long. The CDR3: CASSYLGNQLNTEAFF. The DNA of the CDR3 is TGTGCCAGCAGCTACCTGGGTAACCAGCTGAACACTGAAGCTTTCTTT. The whole variable domain, filled in from reference TRBV7-9 and TRBJ1-1, reads DTGVSQNPRHKITKRGQNVTFRCDPISEHNRLYWYRQTLGQGPEFLTYFQNEAQLEKSRLLSDRFSAERPKGSFSTLEIQRTEQGDSAMYLCASSYLGNQLNTEAFFGQGTRLTVV.

This sequence joins TRBV7-8 and TRBJ2-1; D is perhaps TRBD1 (5 bases). This CDR3 is built from 13 residues. Trimming left V 1 base short and J 16 bases short, with 17 bases between. Germline V gives CDR1 SGHVS, CDR2 FQNEAQ. The CDR3 region has the DNA TGTGCCAGCAGCTTAGGGGGCAGGCCAGCTGAATTCTTC. Protein: CASSLGGRPAEFF.

CDR3 nucleotide sequence: TGTGCCAGTAGCAGTGGCAATGAGCAGTTCTTC. This sequence encodes CASSSGNEQFF. The chain couples TRBV19 to TRBJ2-1; D call uncertain. Trimming left V 6 bases short and J 6 bases short, with 6 bases between. Germline CDR1 LNHDA, CDR2 SQIVND (reference sequence). This CDR3 has 11 amino acids.

The CDR3 reads CASSLQGPNQPQHF. As DNA, the CDR3 is TGTGCCAGCAGTCTCCAGGGACCAAATCAGCCCCAGCATTTT. V usage is TRBV28 and J usage is TRBJ1-5; the D gene is possibly TRBD1 (5 bases). V was pared by 5 bases and J by 4 bases, with 12 bases between. This CDR3 is built from 14 residues. CDR1 is MDHEN and CDR2 is SYDVKM in the germline V gene.

The chain uses TRBV9 and TRBJ2-6, with D perhaps TRBD1 (5 bases). V lost 0 bases to trimming and J lost 2 bases, with 9 bases between them. This CDR3 has 16 residues. Germline CDR1 reads SGDLS; CDR2 reads YYNGEE. CDR3 sequence (DNA): TGTGCCAGCAGCGTAGTAGCAGGGACTGGGGCCAACGTCCTGACTTTC. Its protein product is CASSVVAGTGANVLTF.

This clone was recorded once. The chain employs TRBV6-2 or TRBV6-3 and TRBJ2-1; maybe TRBD2 (5 bases). CDR1 is MNHEY and CDR2 is SVGEGT in the germline V gene. Trimming took off 2 bases at V and 10 bases at J, with 18 bases between the two ends. This CDR3 contains 15 residues. CDR3 loop: CASSYDATRVREQFF. The CDR3 DNA follows: TGTGCCAGCAGTTACGACGCTACTAGAGTGCGGGAGCAGTTCTTC.

The chain carries TRBV7-2 and TRBJ1-3; maybe TRBD1 (5 bases). This CDR3 comprises 16 residues. V was cut by 5 bases and J by 0 bases, with 14 bases left in between. Germline V gives CDR1 SGHTA, CDR2 FQGNSA. CDR3 DNA: TGTGCCAGCAGCGGATCCGGGACGATCTCTGGAAACACCATATATTTT. Protein: CASSGSGTISGNTIYF.

The chain is built from TRBV6-5 and TRBJ1-1, with D uncertain. Germline V gene lookup returns CDR1 MNHEY and CDR2 SVGAGI. V was clipped by 8 bases and J by 8 bases, with 18 bases between them. CDR3 length: 13 amino acids. The CDR3 sequence: CASSPLQDEEAFF. For the CDR3, the DNA is TGTGCCAGCTCACCTCTCCAGGACGAAGAAGCTTTCTTT.

The V gene is TRBV28, the J gene TRBJ2-3; 7 bases map to TRBD2. This CDR3 has 14 amino acids. CDR1 is MDHEN, CDR2 SYDVKM, per germline. The chain's CDR3 is CTIVRLADTDTQYF. In DNA form, the CDR3 reads TGTACTATCGTGAGGCTAGCGGACACAGATACGCAGTATTTT.

DNA of the CDR3: TGTGCCAGCAGTTACTCCTCCGGGACAGGGGACTACGAGCAGTACTTC. This sequence encodes CASSYSSGTGDYEQYF. The rearrangement uses TRBV6-5 and TRBJ2-7, with TRBD1 matching 10 bases. V was clipped by 0 bases and J by 3 bases; unmatched bases: 5. The CDR3 covers 16 residues. Germline V lookup: CDR1 MNHEY, CDR2 SVGAGI.

In DNA, the CDR3 is TGCGCCAGCAGCCAAGTGAAGCTTTCCTACGAGCAGTACTTC. As protein: CASSQVKLSYEQYF. V is TRBV4-3 and J is TRBJ2-7; D call uncertain. The CDR3 has 14 residues. Germline values: CDR1 LGHNA, CDR2 YSLEER. V was pared by 1 base and J by 1 base, with 8 bases between.

The J gene is TRBJ2-1, the V gene TRBV4-1; tentatively, D is TRBD2 (5 bases). The CDR3 contains 15 residues. CDR1 and CDR2 from the germline V gene are MGHRA and YSYEKL. V was shortened by 3 bases and J by 8 bases, with 17 bases between the two germline ends. Written as DNA, the CDR3 is TGCGCCAGCAGCCACGGGATGGACGGTGACCATGAGCAGTTCTTC. Translating it yields CASSHGMDGDHEQFF.

The chain couples TRBV5-1 to TRBJ1-2; D remains ambiguous. The CDR3 sequence is 14 residues long. The germline CDR1 and CDR2 sequences are SGHRS and YFSETQ. V lost 0 bases to trimming and J lost 5 bases, with 11 bases between them. DNA for the CDR3: TGCGCCAGCAGCTTGGGGACCCTAGGGTATGGCTACACCTTC. Residues: CASSLGTLGYGYTF.

This chain uses TRBV7-6 with TRBJ1-4; D unresolved. Trimming removed 1 base at V and 4 bases at J, with 13 bases between. Germline CDR1 reads SGHVS; CDR2 reads FNYEAQ. The length of the CDR3 is 16 residues. The CDR3 is CASSLESRHSNEKLFF. The CDR3, as DNA: TGTGCCAGCAGCTTAGAGTCGCGGCATAGTAATGAAAAACTGTTTTTT.

The rearrangement uses TRBV4-1 and TRBJ1-2; D unclear. Germline V CDR1 and CDR2: MGHRA, YSYEKL. The CDR3 has 15 amino acids. Trimming shortened V by 1 base and J by 2 bases, and 11 bases separated the two germline ends. The CDR3 nucleotides are TGCGCCAGCAGCCAAGTGAGGGATTTAAACTATGGCTACACCTTC. Residues: CASSQVRDLNYGYTF.

The J gene is TRBJ1-1, the V gene TRBV9, with a weak D call TRBD1 (5 bases). V shed 4 bases and J shed 3 bases, with 19 bases lying between them. CDR1 is SGDLS, CDR2 YYNGEE, per germline. The CDR3 sequence is 16 residues long. In DNA form, the CDR3 reads TGTGCCAGCAGCCCCCGGGGAGGGGCTACGGACACTGAAGCTTTCTTT. The encoded protein is CASSPRGGATDTEAFF.

This sequence joins TRBV7-9 and TRBJ1-3; no definite D call. V was pared by 6 bases and J by 8 bases, with 11 bases between. CDR3 length: 12 residues. The germline gives CDR1 SEHNR, CDR2 FQNEAQ (reference sequence). CDR3 loop: CASRLELDTIYF. CDR3 DNA: TGTGCCAGCAGGCTCGAACTGGACACCATATATTTT. The complete variable domain, with remaining parts taken from reference TRBV7-9 and TRBJ1-3, reads DTGVSQNPRHKITKRGQNVTFRCDPISEHNRLYWYRQTLGQGPEFLTYFQNEAQLEKSRLLSDRFSAERPKGSFSTLEIQRTEQGDSAMYLCASRLELDTIYFGEGSWLTVV.

This clone has just one count. Distinct nucleotide sequences in the sample also encode this CDR3. The chain combines TRBV2 with TRBJ2-7, with 9 bases that match TRBD1. Germline V gene lookup returns CDR1 SNHLY and CDR2 FYNNEI. The CDR3 runs to 13 residues. Losses at the gene ends were 6 bases for V and 6 bases for J; bases not matched to a gene: 6. The CDR3 spells CASRGQGIGEQYF. The CDR3 DNA reads TGTGCCAGCAGGGGACAGGGTATCGGCGAGCAGTACTTC.

The chain couples TRBV9 to TRBJ2-1, with D tentatively TRBD1 or TRBD2 (5 bases each). Germline V gene data show CDR1 as SGDLS and CDR2 as YYNGEE. Trimming removed 4 bases from V and 10 bases from J, with 18 bases in between. The CDR3 contains 14 residues. Written as DNA, the CDR3 is TGTGCCAGCAGCTTCCGGGGCCGAAACCAGGAGCAGTTCTTC. Residues: CASSFRGRNQEQFF. Together with reference TRBV9 and TRBJ2-1, the CDR3 gives the full variable domain: DSGVTQTPKHLITATGQRVTLRCSPRSGDLSVYWYQQSLDQGLQFLIQYYNGEERAKGNILERFSAQQFPDLHSELNLSSLELGDSALYFCASSFRGRNQEQFFGPGTRLTVL.

This chain links TRBV7-9 with TRBJ2-3; 13 bases map to TRBD2. After removal of 5 bases from V and 3 bases from J, the junction contained 8 bases not matched to a gene. CDR3 length: 17 residues. Germline CDR1 SEHNR, CDR2 FQNEAQ (reference sequence). The CDR3 region is CASSRTSGGAGTDTQYF. CDR3 in DNA: TGTGCCAGCAGCCGAACTAGCGGGGGGGCCGGAACAGATACGCAGTATTTT.

V and J are TRBV10-3 and TRBJ1-4, with D unclear. The CDR3 sequence is 13 residues long. Germline V gene lookup returns CDR1 ENHRY and CDR2 SYGVKD. V gave up 11 bases and J gave up 8 bases, with 18 bases separating them. The CDR3 loop reads CAAADGLEEKLFF. The CDR3 DNA is TGTGCCGCCGCGGACGGCTTAGAGGAAAAACTGTTTTTT.

This clone occurred a few times. The V gene is TRBV6-5, the J gene TRBJ1-4; D may be TRBD1 (6 bases). V was cut by 6 bases and J by 4 bases, with 12 bases left in between. The CDR3 loop spans 14 amino acids. CDR1 and CDR2 (germline): MNHEY, SVGAGI. The chain's CDR3 is CASSSGQFNEKLFF. The CDR3 DNA is TGTGCCAGCAGCTCTGGACAGTTTAATGAAAAACTGTTTTTT.

This clone was counted once. J is TRBJ2-7 and V is TRBV4-3; TRBD1 agrees at 7 bases. Losses at the gene ends were 0 bases for V and 5 bases for J; bases not matched to a gene: 10. Germline V gene sequence: CDR1 LGHNA, CDR2 YSLEER. This CDR3 is 16 amino acids long. This CDR3 reads CASSQERDSTIDEQYF. For the CDR3, the DNA is TGCGCCAGCAGCCAAGAGAGGGACAGCACAATCGACGAGCAGTACTTC.

V is TRBV4-1 and J is TRBJ1-6; possibly TRBD1 for D (6 bases). Germline CDR1 reads MGHRA; CDR2 reads YSYEKL. The CDR3 length is 13 residues. V was cut by 1 base and J by 10 bases, with 8 bases left in between. CDR3 DNA: TGCGCCAGCAGCCAAGGGGGGGCCTCACCCCTCCACTTT. Its translation: CASSQGGASPLHF.

The V gene is TRBV7-2, the J gene TRBJ2-5, with TRBD2 matching over 8 bases. The ends lost 5 bases at V and 5 bases at J; junction bases unmatched: 19. The length of the CDR3 is 18 residues. The germline V gene has CDR1 SGHTA and CDR2 FQGNSA. CDR3 nucleotides: TGTGCCAGCAGCCGCGGTCCCGGGACTAGAGGGGTAGGGGAGACCCAGTACTTC. Translating gives CASSRGPGTRGVGETQYF. Full variable domain (missing parts from reference TRBV7-2 and TRBJ2-5): GAGVSQSPSNKVTEKGKDVELRCDPISGHTALYWYRQSLGQGLEFLIYFQGNSAPDKSGLPSDRFSAERTGGSVSTLTIQRTQQEDSAVYLCASSRGPGTRGVGETQYFGPGTRLLVL.

A single count supports this clone. CDR3: CASSQDHPGGNSGANVLTF. The CDR3 DNA reads TGCGCCAGCAGCCAAGATCACCCAGGGGGCAATTCTGGGGCCAACGTCCTGACTTTC. This rearrangement joins TRBV4-3 to TRBJ2-6; 8 bases agree with TRBD1. In germline, CDR1 is LGHNA, CDR2 YSLEER. The CDR3 is 19 amino acids. Trimming at V came to 0 bases and at J to 1 base, leaving 8 bases not matched to a gene.